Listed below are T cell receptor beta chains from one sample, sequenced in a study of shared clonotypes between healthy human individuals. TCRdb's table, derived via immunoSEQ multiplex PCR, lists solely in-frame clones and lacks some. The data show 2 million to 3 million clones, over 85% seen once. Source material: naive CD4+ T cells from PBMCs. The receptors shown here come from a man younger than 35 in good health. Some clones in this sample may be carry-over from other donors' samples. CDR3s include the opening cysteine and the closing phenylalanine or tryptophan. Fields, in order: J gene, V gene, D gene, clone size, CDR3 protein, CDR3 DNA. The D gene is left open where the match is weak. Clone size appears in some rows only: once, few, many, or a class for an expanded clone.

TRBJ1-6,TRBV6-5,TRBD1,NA,CASSYSPGTGKSPLHF,TGTGCCAGCAGTTACTCGCCCGGGACAGGCAAATCACCCCTCCACTTT
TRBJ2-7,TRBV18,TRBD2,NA,CASSPSSGRYYEQYF,TGTGCCAGCTCACCATCCAGCGGGAGGTACTACGAGCAGTACTTC
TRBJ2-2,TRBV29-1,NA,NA,CSVGYALGELFF,TGCAGCGTTGGGTACGCCCTCGGGGAGCTGTTTTTT
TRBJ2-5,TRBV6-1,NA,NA,CASSKARRPWGETQYF,TGTGCCAGCAGTAAAGCGCGTAGGCCCTGGGGCGAGACCCAGTACTTC
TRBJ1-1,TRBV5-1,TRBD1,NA,CASSRTDRVNTEAFF,TGCGCCAGCAGCCGAACGGACAGGGTAAACACTGAAGCTTTCTTT
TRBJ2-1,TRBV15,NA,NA,CATSQTVSYNEQFF,TGTGCCACCAGCCAGACTGTCTCCTACAATGAGCAGTTCTTC
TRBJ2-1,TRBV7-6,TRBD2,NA,CASSLAWDIAGESYNEQFF,TGTGCCAGCAGCTTAGCGTGGGATATAGCGGGAGAGTCCTACAATGAGCAGTTCTTC
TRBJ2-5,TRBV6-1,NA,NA,CASSGRGRETQYF,TGTGCCAGCAGTGGGAGGGGTCGGGAGACCCAGTACTTC
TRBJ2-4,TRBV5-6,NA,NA,CASSLRRGIQYF,TGTGCCAGCAGCTTGCGGCGGGGCATTCAGTACTTC
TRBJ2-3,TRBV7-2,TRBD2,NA,CASSLALTSGRGTDTQYF,TGTGCCAGCAGCTTAGCGCTGACTAGCGGGAGGGGCACAGATACGCAGTATTTT
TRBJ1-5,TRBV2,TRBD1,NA,CASSADRAFNQPQHF,TGTGCCAGCAGCGCGGACAGGGCCTTTAATCAGCCCCAGCATTTT
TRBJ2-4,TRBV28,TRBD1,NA,CASSIGQGLAKNIQYF,TGTGCCAGCAGCATAGGACAGGGCCTAGCCAAAAACATTCAGTACTTC
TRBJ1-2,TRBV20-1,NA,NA,CSGSPGYTF,TGCAGTGGTAGTCCGGGCTACACCTTC
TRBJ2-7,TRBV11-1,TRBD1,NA,CASSLPRRQGLYEQYF,TGTGCCAGCAGCTTACCCAGAAGACAGGGCCTCTACGAGCAGTACTTC
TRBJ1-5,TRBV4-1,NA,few,CASSQPRGSNQPQHF,TGCGCCAGCAGCCAACCCAGGGGTAGCAATCAGCCCCAGCATTTT
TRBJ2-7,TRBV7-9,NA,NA,CASSFQQGVLAAYEQYF,TGTGCCAGCAGCTTTCAGCAGGGGGTACTAGCAGCCTACGAGCAGTACTTC
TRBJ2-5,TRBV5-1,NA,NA,CASSADSLQYF,TGCGCCAGCAGCGCTGATTCGCTCCAGTACTTC
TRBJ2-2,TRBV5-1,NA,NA,CASSPEGRDGELFF,TGCGCCAGCAGTCCGGAGGGCCGGGACGGGGAGCTGTTTTTT
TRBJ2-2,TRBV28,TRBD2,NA,CASSSELAGSNTGELFF,TGTGCCAGCAGTTCCGAACTAGCGGGATCGAACACCGGGGAGCTGTTTTTT
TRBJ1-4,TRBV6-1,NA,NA,CASSEKGLNEKLFF,TGTGCCAGCAGTGAAAAAGGGTTAAATGAAAAACTGTTTTTT
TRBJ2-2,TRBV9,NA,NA,CASSAIRRASGTGGELFF,TGTGCCAGCAGCGCCATTCGTCGGGCTAGCGGGACAGGCGGGGAGCTGTTTTTT
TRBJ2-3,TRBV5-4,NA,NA,CASSLGGQTDTQYF,TGTGCCAGCAGCTTGGGCGGACAGACAGATACGCAGTATTTT
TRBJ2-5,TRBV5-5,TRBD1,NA,CASSLAGTGGHMETQYF,TGTGCCAGCAGCTTGGCTGGGACAGGGGGCCACATGGAGACCCAGTACTTC
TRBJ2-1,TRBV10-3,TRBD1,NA,CANSGTGEYEQFF,TGTGCCAACTCCGGGACAGGGGAATATGAGCAGTTCTTC
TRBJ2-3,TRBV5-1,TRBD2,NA,CASSSGPLAGGFQSGTDTQYF,TGCGCCAGCAGCTCCGGCCCACTAGCGGGAGGATTTCAGTCGGGAACAGATACGCAGTATTTT
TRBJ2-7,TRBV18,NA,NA,CASSPQSTGTPYEQYF,TGTGCCAGCTCACCCCAATCCACAGGGACCCCCTACGAGCAGTACTTC
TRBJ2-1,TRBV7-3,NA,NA,CASSLGLARNEQFF,TGTGCCAGCAGCTTAGGTCTAGCGAGGAATGAGCAGTTCTTC
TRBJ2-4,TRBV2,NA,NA,CASSEASSSKNIQYF,TGTGCCAGCAGTGAAGCCAGCTCTTCCAAAAACATTCAGTACTTC
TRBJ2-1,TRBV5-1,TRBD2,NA,CASSSAGAGAGYNEQFF,TGCGCCAGCAGCTCGGCGGGAGCGGGAGCGGGATACAATGAGCAGTTCTTC
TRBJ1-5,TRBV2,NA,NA,CASRPDYNQPQHF,TGTGCCAGCAGACCAGATTATAATCAGCCCCAGCATTTT
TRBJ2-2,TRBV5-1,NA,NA,CASSPGVNTGELFF,TGCGCCAGCAGCCCGGGGGTGAACACCGGGGAGCTGTTTTTT
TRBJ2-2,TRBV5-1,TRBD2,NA,CASSWTSGTFNGELFF,TGCGCCAGCAGCTGGACTAGCGGGACTTTTAACGGGGAGCTGTTTTTT